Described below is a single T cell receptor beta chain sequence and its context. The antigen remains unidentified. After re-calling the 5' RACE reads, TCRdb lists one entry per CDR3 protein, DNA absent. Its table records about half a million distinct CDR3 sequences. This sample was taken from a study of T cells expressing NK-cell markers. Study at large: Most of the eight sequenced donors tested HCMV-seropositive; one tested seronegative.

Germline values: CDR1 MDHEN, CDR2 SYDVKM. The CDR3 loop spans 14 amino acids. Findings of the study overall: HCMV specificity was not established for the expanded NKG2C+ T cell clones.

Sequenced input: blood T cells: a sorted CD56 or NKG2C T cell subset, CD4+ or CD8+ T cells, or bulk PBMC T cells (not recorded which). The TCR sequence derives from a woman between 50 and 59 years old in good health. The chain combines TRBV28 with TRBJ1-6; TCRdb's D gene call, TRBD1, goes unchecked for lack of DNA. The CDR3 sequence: CASSSTGTASPLHF.